The present TCR beta chain was sequenced within a study of control samples from healthy donors and cancer patients. This clone was seen a single time. Repertoires were generated with immunoSEQ multiplex PCR, while TCRdb's copy carries only in-frame clones and drops some. The profile covers about 160,000 clones, with just over 95% appearing a single time and under 1.2% taken by the ten largest. V shed 5 bases, J shed 6 bases, and the junction held 5 bases outside the gene matches. This CDR3 region has 13 residues. Germline V CDR1 and CDR2: MNHNY, SVGAGI (reference sequence). The sample comprised blood. The V and J genes are TRBV6-6 and TRBJ1-2; 8 bases are a match to TRBD1. The clonotype originates from a woman younger than 45 in good health. CDR3 sequence: CASSPRTGNGYTF. DNA of the CDR3: TGTGCCAGCAGTCCCCGGACAGGGAATGGCTACACCTTC.